The 32 T cell receptor beta chains in this list originate from one sample, sequenced in a study of blood T cell repertoires in COVID-19. Assay: immunoSEQ multiplex PCR; the TCRdb copy retains only in-frame clones and omits some. Of fewer than 200,000 clones in the sample, 80% to 90% were seen once. The sample was peripheral blood. Receptors were obtained from a woman older than 75 with COVID-19, enrolled during active disease.

The chain joins TRBV6-5 to TRBJ2-7, with D possibly TRBD1 on 6 matching bases. Germline V lookup: CDR1 MNHEY, CDR2 SVGAGI. V shed 6 bases and J shed 3 bases, with 12 bases lying between them. This CDR3 spans 13 amino acids. The CDR3 loop reads CASSLTGYYEQYF. The CDR3 region has the DNA TGTGCCAGCAGCCTTACAGGGTACTACGAGCAGTACTTC.

The genes are TRBV28 and TRBJ1-6; D possibly corresponds to TRBD1 (6 bases). This CDR3 has 15 amino acids. Trimming pared 2 bases from V and 7 bases from J, leaving 12 bases between. Per the germline V gene, CDR1 is MDHEN and CDR2 is SYDVKM. Here the CDR3 DNA reads TGTGCCAGCAGTTTAGGGGGGGGCCGAAATTCACCCCTCCACTTT. Residues: CASSLGGGRNSPLHF.

The chain joins TRBV5-4 to TRBJ2-2, with D maybe TRBD2 (5 bases). Trimming pared 4 bases from V and 7 bases from J, leaving 11 bases between. Looked up from germline, CDR1 is SGHNT and CDR2 is YYREEE (reference sequence). CDR3 length: 13 residues. The CDR3 here is CASSRGWIGELFF. The CDR3 DNA is TGTGCCAGCAGCCGGGGATGGATCGGGGAGCTGTTTTTT.

As to this clone: Sequence at one end of the junction differs from germline and may be a read error. The rearrangement joins TRBV7-7 to TRBJ2-3; D is perhaps TRBD1 (6 bases). The germline V gene has CDR1 SSHAT and CDR2 FNYEAQ (reference sequence). This CDR3 comprises 14 residues. CDR3 amino acids: CASSLGPGADTQYF. The CDR3 nucleotides read TGTGCTAGCAGCCTAGGTCCAGGGGCAGATACGCAGTATTTT.

This chain connects TRBV11-2 to TRBJ1-1; D is possibly TRBD1 (6 bases). Looked up from germline, CDR1 is SGHAT and CDR2 is FQNNGV. V was clipped by 2 bases and J by 6 bases, with 10 bases between them. The CDR3 runs to 13 residues. CDR3 DNA: TGTGCCAGCAGCTTAACAGGGACCCCTGAAGCTTTCTTT. It specifies CASSLTGTPEAFF.

CDR3 sequence reads: CASLGSSYEQYF. DNA for the CDR3: TGTGCCAGCCTTGGGAGCTCCTACGAGCAGTACTTC. The rearrangement uses TRBV6-6 and TRBJ2-7, with D possibly TRBD2 on 5 matching bases. The CDR3 extends over 12 amino acids. The germline CDR1 and CDR2 sequences are MNHNY and SVGAGI (reference sequence). V lost 8 bases and J lost 0, with 8 bases in between.

CDR3 in DNA: TGTGCCAGCAGGGCTTGGCCCGGGGAGCTGTTTTTT. It translates to CASRAWPGELFF. The chain employs TRBV7-2 and TRBJ2-2; D remains ambiguous. This CDR3 is built from 12 residues. The V end lost 6 bases, the J end lost 6 bases, and 8 bases lay between the germline ends. CDR1 and CDR2 from the germline V gene are SGHTA and FQGNSA.

The chain uses TRBV3-1 (or the pseudogene TRBV3-2) and TRBJ2-7; possibly TRBD1 for D (5 bases). There are 12 residues in the CDR3. Trimming cost V 2 bases and J 3 bases, with 5 bases left between them. Germline V CDR1 and CDR2: LGHDT, YNNKEL (reference sequence). CDR3 sequence: CASSQQGYEQYF. The DNA for the CDR3 is TGTGCCAGCAGCCAACAGGGCTACGAGCAGTACTTC.

This clone was picked up one time. This chain uses TRBV12-3 or TRBV12-4 with TRBJ2-3; the D gene is possibly TRBD2 (5 bases). The CDR3 extends over 13 amino acids. The germline V and J ends were trimmed by 8 bases and 2 bases, with 11 bases remaining between them. The CDR3 reads CASEARATDTQYF. DNA of the CDR3: TGTGCCAGCGAAGCGAGGGCCACAGATACGCAGTATTTT.

This chain links TRBV7-2 with TRBJ1-2; 7 bases match TRBD1. Germline CDR1 reads SGHTA; CDR2 reads FQGNSA. There are 17 residues in the CDR3. J was trimmed by 2 bases and V by 5 bases; bases with no gene match: 14. The CDR3 is CASSPRPTGEKNYGYTF. As DNA, the CDR3 is TGTGCCAGCAGCCCCCGCCCAACAGGGGAAAAGAACTATGGCTACACCTTC.

The chain is built from TRBV24-1 and TRBJ2-2, with 8 bases fitting TRBD1. The germline V gene has CDR1 KGHDR and CDR2 SFDVKD. This CDR3 is built from 15 residues. V was clipped by 5 bases and J by 7 bases; unmatched bases: 8. CDR3 coding DNA: TGTGCCACCAGTGCCCTGACAGGGGTAGTCGGGGAGCTGTTTTTT. This encodes CATSALTGVVGELFF.

The rearrangement uses TRBV9 and TRBJ2-1, with D perhaps TRBD1 (5 bases). The germline CDR1 and CDR2 sequences are SGDLS and YYNGEE. V lost 4 bases to trimming and J lost 3 bases, with 14 bases between them. This CDR3 has 15 residues. The CDR3 DNA is TGTGCCAGCAGCTGTAGGGGCCCGAGCTACAATGAGCAGTTCTTC. It is translated as CASSCRGPSYNEQFF.

The J gene is TRBJ2-2, the V gene TRBV24-1; 7 nucleotides match TRBD1. Germline V gives CDR1 KGHDR, CDR2 SFDVKD. Trimming cost V 3 bases and J 0 bases; bases outside gene matches: 3. The CDR3 runs to 16 residues. The CDR3, as DNA: TGTGCCACCAGTGATATGGGGACAGCGAACACCGGGGAGCTGTTTTTT. Encoded protein: CATSDMGTANTGELFF.

The V and J genes are TRBV18 and TRBJ2-5, with D maybe TRBD1 (6 bases). CDR1 is KGHSH, CDR2 LQKENI, per germline. There are 14 residues in the CDR3. Trimming took 3 bases from V and 3 from J, leaving 11 bases between them. CDR3 sequence reads: CASSPSRGEETQYF. The CDR3 DNA reads as TGTGCCAGCTCACCTTCCAGGGGAGAAGAGACCCAGTACTTC. Complete variable domain (other parts from reference TRBV18 and TRBJ2-5): NAGVMQNPRHLVRRRGQEARLRCSPMKGHSHVYWYRQLPEEGLKFMVYLQKENIIDESGMPKERFSAEFPKEGPSILRIQQVVRGDSAAYFCASSPSRGEETQYFGPGTRLLVL.

V gene TRBV18 combines with J gene TRBJ2-3, with 7 positions matching TRBD1. V was clipped by 3 bases and J by 4 bases; unmatched bases: 4. Germline assignment: CDR1 KGHSH and CDR2 LQKENI. The CDR3 loop spans 14 amino acids. This chain's CDR3 is CASSPNRGADTQYF. CDR3 in DNA: TGTGCCAGCTCACCGAACAGGGGTGCAGATACGCAGTATTTT. The variable domain in full, completed from reference TRBV18 and TRBJ2-3, reads NAGVMQNPRHLVRRRGQEARLRCSPMKGHSHVYWYRQLPEEGLKFMVYLQKENIIDESGMPKERFSAEFPKEGPSILRIQQVVRGDSAAYFCASSPNRGADTQYFGPGTRLTVL.

The CDR3 bases are TGCGCCAGCAGCTTGGGAACAGGGGATTCACCCCTCCACTTT. Translated, it gives CASSLGTGDSPLHF. J is TRBJ1-6 and V is TRBV5-1, with TRBD1 matching 7 bases. The CDR3 extends over 14 amino acids. Per the germline V gene, CDR1 is SGHRS and CDR2 is YFSETQ. Trimming at V came to 0 bases and at J to 8 bases, leaving 2 bases not matched to a gene.

The V call is TRBV27, the J call TRBJ2-2; D gene uncertain. Germline CDR1 and CDR2: MNHEY and SMNVEV (reference sequence). Trimming shortened V by 0 bases and J by 6 bases, and 20 bases separated the two germline ends. This CDR3 region has 18 residues. The CDR3 sequence is CASSLSPPRLTFAGELFF. CDR3 DNA sequence: TGTGCCAGCAGTTTATCACCCCCAAGACTGACGTTCGCCGGGGAGCTGTTTTTT.

The chain joins TRBV6-5 to TRBJ2-2, with 8 bases identical to TRBD1. The CDR3 has 14 residues. V was pared by 6 bases and J by 4 bases, with 4 bases of the junction left unmatched. Germline V CDR1 and CDR2: MNHEY, SVGAGI. Here the CDR3 reads CASRLTGGTGELFF. As DNA, the CDR3 is TGTGCCAGCAGGCTTACAGGGGGCACCGGGGAGCTGTTTTTT.

This sequence joins TRBV2 and TRBJ2-3; TRBD1 aligns across 9 bases. The length of the CDR3 is 13 residues. Trimming at V came to 5 bases and at J to 7 bases, leaving 4 bases not matched to a gene. Germline CDR1 reads SNHLY; CDR2 reads FYNNEI. CDR3 bases: TGTGCCAGCAGTATAACAGGGGGCAATACGCAGTATTTT. Protein sequence: CASSITGGNTQYF. Using reference TRBV2 and TRBJ2-3 for the parts outside the CDR3, the full variable domain is EPEVTQTPSHQVTQMGQEVILRCVPISNHLYFYWYRQILGQKVEFLVSFYNNEISEKSEIFDDQFSVERPDGSNFTLKIRSTKLEDSAMYFCASSITGGNTQYFGPGTRLTVL.

The chain has TRBV27 and TRBJ1-2; 10 nucleotides line up with TRBD1. The CDR3 totals 18 residues. In germline, CDR1 is MNHEY, CDR2 SMNVEV (reference sequence). With 3 bases clipped from V and 6 bases from J, the junction kept 16 bases outside the gene matches. The CDR3 DNA reads TGTGCCAGCAGTTTTCGCAATCATCGTCGACAGGGGGCGGATGGCTACACCTTC. Its protein product is CASSFRNHRRQGADGYTF.

The chain has TRBV30 and TRBJ2-1, with a weak D call TRBD2 (6 bases). Trimming left V 6 bases short and J 3 bases short, with 9 bases between. The germline gives CDR1 GTSNPN, CDR2 SVGIG (reference sequence). This CDR3 has 12 amino acids. The CDR3 region is CACGGVYNEQFF. DNA for the CDR3: TGTGCCTGCGGCGGGGTCTACAATGAGCAGTTCTTC.

This clone was observed a handful of times. The chain joins TRBV28 to TRBJ2-7; 9 bases agree with TRBD1. Germline CDR1 MDHEN, CDR2 SYDVKM. The V and J ends lost 3 bases and 12 bases, in that order; junction bases with no gene match: 12. This CDR3 has 14 amino acids. The CDR3 DNA reads as TGTGCCAGCAGTTTCGAGGGAACAGGGGGCAGCGGGTACTTC. Its protein is CASSFEGTGGSGYF.

This clone has more than one count but fewer than ten. The chain links TRBV19 to TRBJ1-1; weak D call: TRBD1 (5 bases). Trimming shortened V by 1 base and J by 3 bases, and 12 bases separated the two germline ends. The CDR3 has 15 residues. The germline V gene encodes CDR1 LNHDA and CDR2 SQIVND (reference sequence). CDR3 sequence: CASSIVGEGYTEAFF. The CDR3 DNA follows: TGTGCCAGTAGTATAGTTGGGGAGGGGTACACTGAAGCTTTCTTT. Full variable domain (remainder filled in from reference TRBV19 and TRBJ1-1): DGGITQSPKYLFRKEGQNVTLSCEQNLNHDAMYWYRQDPGQGLRLIYYSQIVNDFQKGDIAEGYSVSREKKESFPLTVTSAQKNPTAFYLCASSIVGEGYTEAFFGQGTRLTVV.

The V call is TRBV19, the J call TRBJ2-7; 9 positions agree with TRBD2. This CDR3 spans 14 amino acids. Germline CDR1 LNHDA, CDR2 SQIVND (reference sequence). With 9 bases clipped from V and 4 bases from J, the junction kept 10 bases outside the gene matches. CDR3 residues: CASRPVAGVYEQYF. The CDR3 DNA reads TGTGCCAGCAGACCGGTAGCGGGAGTGTACGAGCAGTACTTC.

The V call is TRBV18, the J call TRBJ1-1; D may be TRBD1 (6 bases). The CDR3 runs 19 residues. Looked up from germline, CDR1 is KGHSH and CDR2 is LQKENI. Between the trimmed V and J ends, which lost 2 bases and 1 base, there was a span of 23 bases. The CDR3 sequence: CASSPGVGAVGGRNTEAFF. CDR3 bases: TGTGCCAGCTCACCAGGTGTGGGGGCCGTGGGTGGGAGGAACACTGAAGCTTTCTTT.

This clone was seen a handful of times. This chain joins TRBV21-1 and TRBJ2-1; the table assigns TRBD2, which was not confirmed against the DNA. TRBV21-1 is listed as a pseudogene. The CDR3 contains 17 residues. In nucleotides, the CDR3 is TGTGCCAGCAGCCCAACCCCCCCTAGCGGGAGGGGAAATGAGCAGTTCTTC. Its protein product is CASSPTPPSGRGNEQFF.

The V call is TRBV18, the J call TRBJ2-7; 7 nucleotides agree with TRBD1. This CDR3 has 16 amino acids. Germline CDR1 and CDR2: KGHSH and LQKENI. The V segment lost 1 base and the J segment 0 bases; nucleotides outside the gene matches: 6. DNA for the CDR3: TGTGCCAGCTCACCACAGGGGGCTATCAGCTCCTACGAGCAGTACTTC. This encodes CASSPQGAISSYEQYF.

The CDR3 sequence: CASSLGPGQNYEQYF. The CDR3 DNA reads as TGTGCCAGCAGCTTAGGGCCGGGACAGAACTACGAGCAGTACTTC. V and J are TRBV7-3 and TRBJ2-7; 7 bases are shared with TRBD1. CDR1 is SGHTA and CDR2 is FQGTGA in the germline V gene. The CDR3 has 15 residues. The V and J ends lost 2 bases and 3 bases, in that order; junction bases with no gene match: 7.

This rearrangement joins TRBV6-5 to TRBJ1-5; maybe TRBD1 (6 bases). V dropped 4 bases and J dropped 1 base, with 11 bases sitting between them. CDR3 size: 15 residues. CDR1 and CDR2 (germline): MNHEY, SVGAGI. The CDR3 coding sequence is TGTGCCAGCAGTTCCACAGGGCTAAGCAATCAGCCCCAGCATTTT. Translated: CASSSTGLSNQPQHF.

The V and J genes are TRBV12-3 or TRBV12-4 and TRBJ1-6, with 7 positions matching TRBD1. This CDR3 has 13 amino acids. V shed 7 bases, J shed 8 bases, and the junction held 5 bases outside the gene matches. CDR3 nucleotides: TGTGCCAGCAAGACAGGGTATGATTCACCCCTCCACTTT. Translating gives CASKTGYDSPLHF.

The rearrangement links TRBV18 to TRBJ2-5, with TRBD1 as a possible D gene (5 bases). Trimming cost V 8 bases and J 4 bases, with 14 bases left between them. Looked up from germline, CDR1 is KGHSH and CDR2 is LQKENI. The CDR3 length is 13 residues. The DNA for the CDR3 is TGTGCCAGCCAATTCCAGGGTGGAGAGACCCAGTACTTC. Protein: CASQFQGGETQYF.

The chain links TRBV19 to TRBJ2-5; TRBD2 agrees at 10 bases. The length of the CDR3 is 16 residues. V was pared by 1 base and J by 5 bases, with 7 bases of the junction left unmatched. Germline V gene lookup returns CDR1 LNHDA and CDR2 SQIVND (reference sequence). The CDR3 loop reads CASSIVLAGVGETQYF. CDR3 nucleotide sequence: TGTGCCAGTAGTATAGTCCTAGCGGGAGTCGGGGAGACCCAGTACTTC.